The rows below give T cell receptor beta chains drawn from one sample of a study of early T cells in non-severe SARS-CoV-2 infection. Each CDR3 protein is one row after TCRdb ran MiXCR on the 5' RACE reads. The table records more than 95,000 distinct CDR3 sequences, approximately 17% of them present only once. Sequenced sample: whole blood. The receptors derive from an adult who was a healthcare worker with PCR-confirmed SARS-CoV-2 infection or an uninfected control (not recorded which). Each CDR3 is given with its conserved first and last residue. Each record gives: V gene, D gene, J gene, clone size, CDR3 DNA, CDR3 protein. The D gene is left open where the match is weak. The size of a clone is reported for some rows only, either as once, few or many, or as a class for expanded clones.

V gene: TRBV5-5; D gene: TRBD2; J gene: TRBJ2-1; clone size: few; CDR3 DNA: TGTGCCAGCAGCCCACCGCCGGGACGCGGGAGGTCCATCTTC; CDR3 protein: CASSPPPGRGRSIF
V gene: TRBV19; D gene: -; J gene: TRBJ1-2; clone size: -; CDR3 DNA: TGTGCCAGCGGAAAAGGGGGTATGGGCTACACCTTC; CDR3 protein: CASGKGGMGYTF
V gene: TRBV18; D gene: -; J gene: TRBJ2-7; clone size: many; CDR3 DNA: TGTGCCAGCTCACCAGTATGGGACGCCTACGAGCAGTACTTC; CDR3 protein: CASSPVWDAYEQYF
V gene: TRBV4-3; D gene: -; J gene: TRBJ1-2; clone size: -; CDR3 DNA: TGCGCCAGCAGCCAAGACTCCCGCTATGGCTACACCTTC; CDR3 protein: CASSQDSRYGYTF
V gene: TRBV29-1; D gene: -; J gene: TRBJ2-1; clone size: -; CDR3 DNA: TGCAGCGTTCGGCCCGGGAACTGGGAAGAGCAGTTCTTC; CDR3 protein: CSVRPGNWEEQFF
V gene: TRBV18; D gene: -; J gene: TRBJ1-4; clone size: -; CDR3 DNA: TGTGCCAGCTCGCCCGTGGCAGGACTTAATGAAAAACTGTTTTTT; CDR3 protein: CASSPVAGLNEKLFF
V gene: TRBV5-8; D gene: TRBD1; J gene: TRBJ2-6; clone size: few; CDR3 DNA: TGTGCCAGCAGCTTCCTGGACAGGGGGTTTTACGGGGCCAACGTCCTGACTTTC; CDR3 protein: CASSFLDRGFYGANVLTF
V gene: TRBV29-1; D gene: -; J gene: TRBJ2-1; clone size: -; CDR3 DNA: TGCAGCGTTCTCTTAGGGCTAGCGACCAACAATGAGCAGTTCTTC; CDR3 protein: CSVLLGLATNNEQFF
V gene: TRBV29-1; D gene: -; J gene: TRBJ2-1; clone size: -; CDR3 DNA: TGCAGCGTGAGCCCCAAGTTCTTC; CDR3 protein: CSVSPKFF
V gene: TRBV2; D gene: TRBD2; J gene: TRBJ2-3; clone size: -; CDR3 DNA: TGTGCCAGCAGTTCCGGGACTAGCGGGTCGGCAGATTCGCAGTATTTT; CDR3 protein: CASSSGTSGSADSQYF
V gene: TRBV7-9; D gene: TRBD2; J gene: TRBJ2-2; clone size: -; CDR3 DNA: TGTGCCAGCAGCCCTGGACTAGCTGCCCGGGAGCTGTTTTTT; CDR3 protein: CASSPGLAARELFF
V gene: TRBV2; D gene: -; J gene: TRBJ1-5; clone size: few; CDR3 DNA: TGTGCCAGCAGTGAAGCGAATCAGCCCCAGCATTTT; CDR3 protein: CASSEANQPQHF
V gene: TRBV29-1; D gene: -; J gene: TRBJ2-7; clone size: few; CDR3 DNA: TGCAGCGTGTCGGAGACGGGGAGCTCCTACGAGCAGTACTTC; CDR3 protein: CSVSETGSSYEQYF
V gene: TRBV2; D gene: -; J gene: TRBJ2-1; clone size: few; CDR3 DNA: TGTGCCAGCGGGGTTGGCGGAGGGCCGTTCTTC; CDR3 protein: CASGVGGGPFF
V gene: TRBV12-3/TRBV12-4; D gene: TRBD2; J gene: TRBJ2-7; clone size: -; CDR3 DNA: TGTGCCAGCAGTTGGACTAGCGGGGGCTACGAGCAGTACTTC; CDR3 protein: CASSWTSGGYEQYF
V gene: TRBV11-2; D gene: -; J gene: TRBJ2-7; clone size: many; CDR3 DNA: TGTGCCAGCAGCCCCGACGCCTACGAGCAGTACTTC; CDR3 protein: CASSPDAYEQYF
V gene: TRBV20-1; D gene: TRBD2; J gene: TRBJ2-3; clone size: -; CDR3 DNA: TGCAGTTCTAGCGGGAGACCAGATACGCAGTATTTT; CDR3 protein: CSSSGRPDTQYF
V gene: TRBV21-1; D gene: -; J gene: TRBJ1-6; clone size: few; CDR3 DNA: TGTGCCAGCCTTTATTCACCCCTCCACTTT; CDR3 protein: CASLYSPLHF
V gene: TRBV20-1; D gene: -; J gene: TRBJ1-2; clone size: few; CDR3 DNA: TGCAGTGCTTCCCCGACCGCCGGCTACACCTTC; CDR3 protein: CSASPTAGYTF
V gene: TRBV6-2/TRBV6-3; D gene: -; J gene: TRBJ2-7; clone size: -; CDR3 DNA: TGTGCCAGCAGTTACTCGGCAGGGAGGAGAACCTACGAGCAGTACTTC; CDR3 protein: CASSYSAGRRTYEQYF
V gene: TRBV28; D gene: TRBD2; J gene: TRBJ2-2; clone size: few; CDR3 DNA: TGTGCCAGCAGGCACCTAGCGGGAGGCGGCGGGGAGCTGTTTTTT; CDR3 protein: CASRHLAGGGGELFF
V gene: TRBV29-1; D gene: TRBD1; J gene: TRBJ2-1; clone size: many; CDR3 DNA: TGCAGCGAGGGACAGGCGATGGATTACAATGAGCAGTTCTTC; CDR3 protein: CSEGQAMDYNEQFF
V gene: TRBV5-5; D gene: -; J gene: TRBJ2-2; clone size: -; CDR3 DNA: TGTGCCAGCAGCTTGGAATTAGGGTCAGAAGACACCGGGGAGCTGTTTTTT; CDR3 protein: CASSLELGSEDTGELFF
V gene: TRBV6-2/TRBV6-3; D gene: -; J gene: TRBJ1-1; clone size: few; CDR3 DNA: TGTGCCAGCAGTTCGCTGACGCTAGGAGCTTTCTTT; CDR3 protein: CASSSLTLGAFF
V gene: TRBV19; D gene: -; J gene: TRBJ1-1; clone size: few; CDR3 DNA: TGTGCCAGTAGTATGAGGCCAGTAAACACTGAAGCTTTCTTT; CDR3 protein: CASSMRPVNTEAFF
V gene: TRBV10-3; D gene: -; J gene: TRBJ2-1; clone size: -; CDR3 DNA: TGTGCCATCAGCAGGGACGCCTACAATGAGCAGTTCTTC; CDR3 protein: CAISRDAYNEQFF
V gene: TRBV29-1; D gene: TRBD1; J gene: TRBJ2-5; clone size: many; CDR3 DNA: TGCAGCTCGGGACAGGGGGCGATCCAGACCCAGTACTTC; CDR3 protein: CSSGQGAIQTQYF
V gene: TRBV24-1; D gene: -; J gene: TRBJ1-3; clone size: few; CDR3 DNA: TGTGCCACCAGTGAGGCAAGCTCTGGAAACACCATATATTTT; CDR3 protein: CATSEASSGNTIYF
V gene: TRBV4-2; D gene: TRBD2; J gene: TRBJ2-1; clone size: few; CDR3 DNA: TGTGCCAGCAGCCTGTCGACTAGCGGGAACCTAAATGAGCAGTTCTTC; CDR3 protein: CASSLSTSGNLNEQFF
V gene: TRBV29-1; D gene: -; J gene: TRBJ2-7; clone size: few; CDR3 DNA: TGCAGCGTTGAAGATGACATCTCCTACGAGCAGTACTTC; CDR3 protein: CSVEDDISYEQYF
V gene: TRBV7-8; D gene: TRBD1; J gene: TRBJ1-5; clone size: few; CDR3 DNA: TGTGCCAGCAAGTTACAGGGGGCGCGGGAAAATCAGCCCCAGCATTTT; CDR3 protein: CASKLQGARENQPQHF
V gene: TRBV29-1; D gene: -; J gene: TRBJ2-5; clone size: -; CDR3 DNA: TGCAGCGTTGTCGGATGGGTGGCCCAGTACTTC; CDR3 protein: CSVVGWVAQYF
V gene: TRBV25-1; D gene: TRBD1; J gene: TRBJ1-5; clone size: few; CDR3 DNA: TGTGCCAGCAGTGACCCTACAGGGGATCAGCCCCAGCATTTT; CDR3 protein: CASSDPTGDQPQHF
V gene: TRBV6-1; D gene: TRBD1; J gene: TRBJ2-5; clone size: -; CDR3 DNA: TGTGCCAGCAGTGGACAGGGGGCCGGGACCCAGTACTTC; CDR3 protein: CASSGQGAGTQYF
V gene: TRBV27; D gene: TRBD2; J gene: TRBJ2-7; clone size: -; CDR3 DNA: TGTGCCAGCAGTTTCAGGGGACTAGCGGATTACGAGCAGTACTTC; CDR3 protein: CASSFRGLADYEQYF
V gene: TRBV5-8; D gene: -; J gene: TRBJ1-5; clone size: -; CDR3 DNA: TGTGCCAGCAGCTTGAGATCCTCGATCAGCAATCAGCCCCAGCATTTT; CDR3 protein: CASSLRSSISNQPQHF
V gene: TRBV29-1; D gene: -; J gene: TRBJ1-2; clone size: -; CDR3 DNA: TGCAGCGGTGGGGTGAACGGTGGCTATGGCTACACCTTC; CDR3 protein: CSGGVNGGYGYTF
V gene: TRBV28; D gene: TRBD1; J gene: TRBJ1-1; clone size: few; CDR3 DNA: TGTGCCAGCAGTTTAAAGAGGGGGCGCGAAGCTTTCTTT; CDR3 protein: CASSLKRGREAFF
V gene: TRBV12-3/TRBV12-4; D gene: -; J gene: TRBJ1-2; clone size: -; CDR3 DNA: TGTGCCAGCAGTCAGTCCCCCAGGGTCTATGGCTACACCTTC; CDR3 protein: CASSQSPRVYGYTF
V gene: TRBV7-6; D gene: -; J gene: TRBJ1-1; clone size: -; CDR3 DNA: TGTGCCAGCAGCGTCCCCCTGGGGGAAGCTTTCTTT; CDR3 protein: CASSVPLGEAFF
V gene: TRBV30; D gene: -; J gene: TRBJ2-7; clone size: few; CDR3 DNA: TGTGCCTGGAGTGTAACTCCCACCTACGAGCAGTACTTC; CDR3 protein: CAWSVTPTYEQYF
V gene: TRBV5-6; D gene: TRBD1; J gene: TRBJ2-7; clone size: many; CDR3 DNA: TGTGCCAGCAGCTTGGCCCGGACAGGGGTTGGCGAGCAGTACTTC; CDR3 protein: CASSLARTGVGEQYF
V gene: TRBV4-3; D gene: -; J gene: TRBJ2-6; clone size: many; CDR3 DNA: TGCGCCAGCAGCCAAGACATTAGCTCTGGGGCCAACGTCCTGACTTTC; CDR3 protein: CASSQDISSGANVLTF
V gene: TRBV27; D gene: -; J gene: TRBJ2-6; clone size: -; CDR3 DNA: TGTGCCAGCAGCGAGTCTGGGGCCAACGTCCTGACTTTC; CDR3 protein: CASSESGANVLTF
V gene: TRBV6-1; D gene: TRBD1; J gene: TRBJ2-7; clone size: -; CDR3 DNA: TGTGCCAGCAGTTCCTTTGGACAGGGTGAGCAGTACTTC; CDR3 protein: CASSSFGQGEQYF
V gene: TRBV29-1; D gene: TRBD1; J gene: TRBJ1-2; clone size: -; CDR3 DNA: TGCAGCGTTGTGGGTTGGGGACAGGGAGGCTATGGCTACACCTTC; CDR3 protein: CSVVGWGQGGYGYTF
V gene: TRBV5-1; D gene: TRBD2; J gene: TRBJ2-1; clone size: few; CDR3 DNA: TGCGCCAGCAGCTTGGTATTTAGCGGGAGCCCAAAGGAGCAGTTCTTC; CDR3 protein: CASSLVFSGSPKEQFF
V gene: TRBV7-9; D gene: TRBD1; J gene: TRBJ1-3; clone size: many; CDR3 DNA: TGTGCCAGCAGCCCGACAGGGTCTGGAAACACCATATATTTT; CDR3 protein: CASSPTGSGNTIYF
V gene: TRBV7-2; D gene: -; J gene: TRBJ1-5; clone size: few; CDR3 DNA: TGTGCCAGCAGCTTAATGGAACCCCATAGCAATCAGCCCCAGCATTTT; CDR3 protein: CASSLMEPHSNQPQHF
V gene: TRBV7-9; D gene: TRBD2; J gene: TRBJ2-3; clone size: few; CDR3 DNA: TGTGCCAGCAGCTTCCCGACTAGCGGGGGAATTAGGGATACGCAGTATTTT; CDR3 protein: CASSFPTSGGIRDTQYF
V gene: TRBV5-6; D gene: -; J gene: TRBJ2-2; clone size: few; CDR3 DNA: TGTGCCAGCAGCTTGTTCACCTTTAGGGACAAAAACACCGGGGAGCTGTTTTTT; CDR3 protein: CASSLFTFRDKNTGELFF
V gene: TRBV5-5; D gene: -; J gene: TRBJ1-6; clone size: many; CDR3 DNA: TGTGCCAGCAGCTTAAACAGGGATTCACCCCTCCACTTT; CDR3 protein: CASSLNRDSPLHF
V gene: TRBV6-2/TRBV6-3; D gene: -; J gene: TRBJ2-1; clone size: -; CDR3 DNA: TGTGCCAGCAGTTACTCGCCGGGTTGGAATGAGCAGTTCTTC; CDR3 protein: CASSYSPGWNEQFF
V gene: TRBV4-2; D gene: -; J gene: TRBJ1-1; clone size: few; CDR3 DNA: TGTGCCAGCAGCCAAGATCAAGGGCAGGGAGGGACTGAAGCTTTCTTT; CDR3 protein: CASSQDQGQGGTEAFF
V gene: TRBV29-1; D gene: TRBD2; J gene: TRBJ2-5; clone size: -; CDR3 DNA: TGCAGCCTTAGCGGGGCTCCCCAAGAGACCCAGTACTTC; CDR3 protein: CSLSGAPQETQYF
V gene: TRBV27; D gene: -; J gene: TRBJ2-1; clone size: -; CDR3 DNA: TGTGCCAGCAGTGCCCCCGGTACCCCCACGGCCCCGAGCTCCTACAATGAGCAGTTCTTC; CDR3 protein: CASSAPGTPTAPSSYNEQFF
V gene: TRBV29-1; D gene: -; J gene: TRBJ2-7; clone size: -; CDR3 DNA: TGCAGCGGGGCAACAGACTCCTACGAGCAGTACTTC; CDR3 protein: CSGATDSYEQYF
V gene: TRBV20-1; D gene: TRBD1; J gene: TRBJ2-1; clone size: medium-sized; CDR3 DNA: TGCAGTGCTAGAGATATGGGACAGGGCTACAATGAGCAGTTCTTC; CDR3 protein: CSARDMGQGYNEQFF
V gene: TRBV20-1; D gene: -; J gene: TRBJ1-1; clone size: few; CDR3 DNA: TGCAGTGCTAGAGAACCCGGTGAGGGAGCTTTCTTT; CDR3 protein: CSAREPGEGAFF
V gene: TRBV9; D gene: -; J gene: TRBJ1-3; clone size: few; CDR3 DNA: TGTGCCAGCAGCACGACCCCAGGGGCCTCTGGAAACACCATATATTTT; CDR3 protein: CASSTTPGASGNTIYF